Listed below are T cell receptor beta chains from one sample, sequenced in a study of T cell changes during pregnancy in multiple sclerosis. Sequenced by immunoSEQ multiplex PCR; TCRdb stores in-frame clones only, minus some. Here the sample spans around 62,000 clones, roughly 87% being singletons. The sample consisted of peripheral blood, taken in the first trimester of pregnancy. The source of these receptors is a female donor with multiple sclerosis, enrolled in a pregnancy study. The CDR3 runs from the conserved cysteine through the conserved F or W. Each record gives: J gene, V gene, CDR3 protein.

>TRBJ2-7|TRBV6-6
CASSPRGSHYEQYF
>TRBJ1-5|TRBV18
CASSPQGMGNQPQHF
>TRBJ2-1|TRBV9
CASSGSSGSTSRSYNEQFF
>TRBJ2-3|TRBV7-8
CASSLGTGSVDTQYF
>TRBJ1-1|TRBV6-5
CASSPPVMNTEAFF
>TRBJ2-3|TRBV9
CASSVTGKTDTQYF
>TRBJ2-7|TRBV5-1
CASSLVAGGPYEQYF
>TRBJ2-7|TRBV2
CASVAGATYEQYF
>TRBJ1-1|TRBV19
CASSRDGGTEAFF
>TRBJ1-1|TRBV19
CASSMGLTAEAFF
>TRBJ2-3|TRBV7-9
CASSPRDRVRADTQYF
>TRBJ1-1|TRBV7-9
CASSYLQGLNTEAFF
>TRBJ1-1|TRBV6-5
CASSYSRGLNTEAFF
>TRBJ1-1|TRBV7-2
CAGAGVNTEAFF
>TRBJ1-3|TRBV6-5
CASSRQIQGNTIYF
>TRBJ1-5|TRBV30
CALDRGFNQPQHF
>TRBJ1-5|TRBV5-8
CASSGIGTVGNQPQHF
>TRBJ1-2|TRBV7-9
CASSSKSREASYGYTF